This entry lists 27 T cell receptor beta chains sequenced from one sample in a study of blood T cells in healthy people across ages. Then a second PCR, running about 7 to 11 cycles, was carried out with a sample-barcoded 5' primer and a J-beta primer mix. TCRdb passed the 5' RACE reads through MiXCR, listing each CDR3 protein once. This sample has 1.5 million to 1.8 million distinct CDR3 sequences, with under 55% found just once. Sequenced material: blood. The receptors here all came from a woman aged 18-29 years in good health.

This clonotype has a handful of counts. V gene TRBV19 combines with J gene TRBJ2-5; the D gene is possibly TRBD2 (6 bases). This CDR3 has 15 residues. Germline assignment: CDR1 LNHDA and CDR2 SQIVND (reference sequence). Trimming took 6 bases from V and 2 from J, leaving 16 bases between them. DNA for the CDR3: TGTGCCAGTAGGCGACTAGACGTACATCAAGAGACCCAGTACTTC. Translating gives CASRRLDVHQETQYF.

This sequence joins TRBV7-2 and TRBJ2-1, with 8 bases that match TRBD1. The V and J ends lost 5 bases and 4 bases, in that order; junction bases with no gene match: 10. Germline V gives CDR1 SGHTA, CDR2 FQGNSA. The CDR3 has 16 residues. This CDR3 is CASSRKTGVRYNEQFF. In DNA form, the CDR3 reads TGTGCCAGCAGCCGAAAGACAGGGGTGAGGTACAATGAGCAGTTCTTC.

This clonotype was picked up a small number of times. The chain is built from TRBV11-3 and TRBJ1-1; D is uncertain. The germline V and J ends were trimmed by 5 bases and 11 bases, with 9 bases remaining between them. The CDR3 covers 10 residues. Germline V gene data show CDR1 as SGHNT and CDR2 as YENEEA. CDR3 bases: TGTGCCAGCAGCCCCCAAGCGGCTTTCTTT. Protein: CASSPQAAFF. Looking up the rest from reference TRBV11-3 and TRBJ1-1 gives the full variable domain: EAGVVQSPRYKIIEKKQPVAFWCNPISGHNTLYWYLQNLGQGPELLIRYENEEAVDDSQLPKDRFSAERLKGVDSTLKIQPAELGDSAVYLCASSPQAAFFGQGTRLTVV.

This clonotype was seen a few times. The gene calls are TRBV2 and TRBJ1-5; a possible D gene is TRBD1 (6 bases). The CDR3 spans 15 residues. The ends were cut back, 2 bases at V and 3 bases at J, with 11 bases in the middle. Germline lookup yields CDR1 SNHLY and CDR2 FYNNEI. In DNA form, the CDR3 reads TGTGCCAGCAGTGAACAGGGGTTATCCAATCAGCCCCAGCATTTT. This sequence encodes CASSEQGLSNQPQHF.

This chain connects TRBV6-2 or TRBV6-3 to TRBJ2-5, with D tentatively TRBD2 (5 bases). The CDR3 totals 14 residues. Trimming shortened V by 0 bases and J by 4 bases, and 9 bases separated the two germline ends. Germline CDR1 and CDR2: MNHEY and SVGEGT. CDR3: CASSYSVEGETQYF. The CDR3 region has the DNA TGTGCCAGCAGTTACTCGGTAGAGGGAGAGACCCAGTACTTC.

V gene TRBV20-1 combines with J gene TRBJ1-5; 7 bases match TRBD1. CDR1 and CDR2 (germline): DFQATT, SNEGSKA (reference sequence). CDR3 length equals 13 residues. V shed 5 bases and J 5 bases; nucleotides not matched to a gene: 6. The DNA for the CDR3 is TGCAGTGCTCACAGGGGTGGCGATCAGCCCCAGCATTTT. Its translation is CSAHRGGDQPQHF.

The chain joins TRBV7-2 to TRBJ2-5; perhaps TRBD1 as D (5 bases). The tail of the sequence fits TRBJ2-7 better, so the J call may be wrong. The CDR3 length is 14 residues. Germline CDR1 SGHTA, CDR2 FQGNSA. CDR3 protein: CASSLAYRGSEQYF. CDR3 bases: TGTGCCAGCAGCTTAGCCTATAGGGGAAGCGAGCAGTACTTC.

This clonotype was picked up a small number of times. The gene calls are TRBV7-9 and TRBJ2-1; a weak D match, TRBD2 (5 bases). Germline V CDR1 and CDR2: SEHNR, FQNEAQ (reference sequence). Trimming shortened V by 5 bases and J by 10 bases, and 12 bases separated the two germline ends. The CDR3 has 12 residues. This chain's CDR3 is CASSPGSGEQFF. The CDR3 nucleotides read TGTGCCAGCAGCCCGGGGTCTGGGGAGCAGTTCTTC.

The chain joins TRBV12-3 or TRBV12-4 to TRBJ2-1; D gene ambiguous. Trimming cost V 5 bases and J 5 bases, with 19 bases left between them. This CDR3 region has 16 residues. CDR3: CASSPRRMQLDNEQFF. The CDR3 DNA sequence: TGTGCCAGCAGTCCCCGCCGTATGCAGTTAGACAATGAGCAGTTCTTC.

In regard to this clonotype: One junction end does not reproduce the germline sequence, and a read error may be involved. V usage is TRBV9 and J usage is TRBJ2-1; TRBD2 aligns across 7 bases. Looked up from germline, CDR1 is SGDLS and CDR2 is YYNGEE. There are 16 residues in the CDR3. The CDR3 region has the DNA TGTGCCAGCAGCCCCATTGCGGGGACTACCTACAATAAGCAGTTCTTC. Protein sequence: CASSPIAGTTYNKQFF.

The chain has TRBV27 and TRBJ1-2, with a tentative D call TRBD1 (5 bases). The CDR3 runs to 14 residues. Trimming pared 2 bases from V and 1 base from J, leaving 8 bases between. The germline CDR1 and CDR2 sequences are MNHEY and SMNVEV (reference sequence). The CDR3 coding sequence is TGTGCCAGCAGTTTACACGACAGTAACTATGGCTACACCTTC. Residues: CASSLHDSNYGYTF.

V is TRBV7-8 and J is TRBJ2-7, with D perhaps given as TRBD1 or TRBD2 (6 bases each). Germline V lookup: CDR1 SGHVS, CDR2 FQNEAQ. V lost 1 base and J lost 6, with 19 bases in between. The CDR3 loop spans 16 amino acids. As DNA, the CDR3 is TGTGCCAGCAGCTTAGTAGGGGGGACTTTGCTTGGCGAGCAGTACTTC. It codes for CASSLVGGTLLGEQYF.

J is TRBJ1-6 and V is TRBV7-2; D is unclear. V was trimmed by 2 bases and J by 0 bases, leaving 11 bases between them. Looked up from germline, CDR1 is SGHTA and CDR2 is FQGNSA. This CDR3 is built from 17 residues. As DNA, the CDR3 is TGTGCCAGCAGCTTAATTGGTCAAAGCTCCTATAATTCACCCCTCCACTTT. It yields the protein CASSLIGQSSYNSPLHF.

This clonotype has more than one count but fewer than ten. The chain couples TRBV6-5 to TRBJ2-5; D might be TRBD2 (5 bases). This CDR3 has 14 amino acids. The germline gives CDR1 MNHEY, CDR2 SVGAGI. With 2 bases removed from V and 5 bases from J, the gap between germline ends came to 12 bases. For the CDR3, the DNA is TGTGCCAGCAGTTACCGTCGACGCGGGGAGACCCAGTACTTC. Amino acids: CASSYRRRGETQYF.

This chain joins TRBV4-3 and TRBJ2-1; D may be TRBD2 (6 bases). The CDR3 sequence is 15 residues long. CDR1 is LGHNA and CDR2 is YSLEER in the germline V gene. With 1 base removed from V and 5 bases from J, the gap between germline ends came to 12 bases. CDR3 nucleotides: TGCGCCAGCAGCCAAGTTCTAGCGCAGGACAATGAGCAGTTCTTC. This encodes CASSQVLAQDNEQFF.

CDR3 loop: CSASVPGGQENSNQPQHF. For the CDR3, the DNA is TGCAGTGCTAGTGTCCCGGGGGGACAGGAGAATAGCAATCAGCCCCAGCATTTT. The chain employs TRBV20-1 and TRBJ1-5; the match to TRBD1 covers 8 bases. This CDR3 contains 18 residues. Germline V gives CDR1 DFQATT, CDR2 SNEGSKA (reference sequence). Germline trimming cut 3 bases from V and 0 bases from J; bases unmatched to any gene: 13.

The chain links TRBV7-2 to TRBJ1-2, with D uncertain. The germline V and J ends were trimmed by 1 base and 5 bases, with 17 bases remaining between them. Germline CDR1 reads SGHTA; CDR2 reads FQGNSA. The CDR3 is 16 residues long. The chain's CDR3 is CASSLEKVGRSYGYTF. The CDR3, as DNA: TGTGCCAGCAGCTTAGAAAAGGTCGGGCGCTCATATGGCTACACCTTC.

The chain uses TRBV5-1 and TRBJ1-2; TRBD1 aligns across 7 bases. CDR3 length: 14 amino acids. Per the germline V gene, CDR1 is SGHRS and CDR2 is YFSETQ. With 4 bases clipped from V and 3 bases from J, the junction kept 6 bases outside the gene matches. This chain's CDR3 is CASSRQTGDYGYTF. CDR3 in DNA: TGCGCCAGCAGCCGCCAAACAGGGGACTATGGCTACACCTTC. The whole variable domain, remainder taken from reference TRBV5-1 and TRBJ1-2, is KAGVTQTPRYLIKTRGQQVTLSCSPISGHRSVSWYQQTPGQGLQFLFEYFSETQRNKGNFPGRFSGRQFSNSRSEMNVSTLELGDSALYLCASSRQTGDYGYTFGSGTRLTVV.

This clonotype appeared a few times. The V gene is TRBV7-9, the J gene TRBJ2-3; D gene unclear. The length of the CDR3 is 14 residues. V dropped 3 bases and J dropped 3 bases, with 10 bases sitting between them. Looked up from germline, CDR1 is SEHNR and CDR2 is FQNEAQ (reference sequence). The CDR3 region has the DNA TGTGCCAGCAGCTTCCGTGAGGCTACAGATACGCAGTATTTT. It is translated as CASSFREATDTQYF.

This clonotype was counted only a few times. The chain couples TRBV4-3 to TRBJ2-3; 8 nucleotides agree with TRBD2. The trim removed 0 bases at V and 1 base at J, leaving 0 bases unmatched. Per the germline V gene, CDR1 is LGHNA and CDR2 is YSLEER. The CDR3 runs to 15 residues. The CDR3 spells CASSQDGRGTDTQYF. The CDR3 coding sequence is TGCGCCAGCAGCCAAGACGGGAGGGGCACAGATACGCAGTATTTT.

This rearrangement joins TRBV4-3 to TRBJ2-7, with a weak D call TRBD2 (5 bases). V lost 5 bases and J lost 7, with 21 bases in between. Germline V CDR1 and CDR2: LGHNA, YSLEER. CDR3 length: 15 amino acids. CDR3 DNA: TGCGCCAGCAGCTCCGGACTTATCACCTCCAATGAGCAGTACTTC. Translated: CASSSGLITSNEQYF.

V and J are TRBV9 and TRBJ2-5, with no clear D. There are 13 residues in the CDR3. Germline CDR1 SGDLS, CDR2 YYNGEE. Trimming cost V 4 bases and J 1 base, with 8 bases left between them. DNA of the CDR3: TGTGCCAGCAGCATTAGCACCCAAGAGACCCAGTACTTC. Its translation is CASSISTQETQYF.

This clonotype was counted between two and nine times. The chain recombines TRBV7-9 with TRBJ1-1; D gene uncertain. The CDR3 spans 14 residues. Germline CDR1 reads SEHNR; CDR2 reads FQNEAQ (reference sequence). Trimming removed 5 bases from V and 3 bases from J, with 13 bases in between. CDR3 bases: TGTGCCAGCAGCCGCGCGGGAGGGTACACTGAAGCTTTCTTT. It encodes CASSRAGGYTEAFF. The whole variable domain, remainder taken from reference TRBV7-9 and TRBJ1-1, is DTGVSQNPRHKITKRGQNVTFRCDPISEHNRLYWYRQTLGQGPEFLTYFQNEAQLEKSRLLSDRFSAERPKGSFSTLEIQRTEQGDSAMYLCASSRAGGYTEAFFGQGTRLTVV.

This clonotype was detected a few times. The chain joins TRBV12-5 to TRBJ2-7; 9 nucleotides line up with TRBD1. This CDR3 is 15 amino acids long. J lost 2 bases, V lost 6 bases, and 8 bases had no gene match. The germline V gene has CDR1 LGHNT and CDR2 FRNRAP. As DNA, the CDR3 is TGTGCTAGTGGACTAGGACAGGGGAAGACCTACGAGCAGTACTTC. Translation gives CASGLGQGKTYEQYF.

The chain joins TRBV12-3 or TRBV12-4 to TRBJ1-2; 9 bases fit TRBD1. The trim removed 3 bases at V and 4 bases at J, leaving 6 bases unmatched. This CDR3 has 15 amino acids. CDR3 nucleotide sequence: TGTGCCAGCAGTTTTCCGGGACAGGGCCGCTATGGCTACACCTTC. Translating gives CASSFPGQGRYGYTF.

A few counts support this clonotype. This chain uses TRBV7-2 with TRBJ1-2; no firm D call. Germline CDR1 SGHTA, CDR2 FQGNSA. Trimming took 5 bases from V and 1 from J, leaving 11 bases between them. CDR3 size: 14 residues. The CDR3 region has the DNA TGTGCCAGCAGCCCTGTAACCAGTAACTATGGCTACACCTTC. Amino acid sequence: CASSPVTSNYGYTF.

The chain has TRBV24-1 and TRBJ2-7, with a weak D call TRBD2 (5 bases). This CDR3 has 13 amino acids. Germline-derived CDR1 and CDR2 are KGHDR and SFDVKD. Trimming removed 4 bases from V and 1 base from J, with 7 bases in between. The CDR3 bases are TGTGCCACCAGTGACGCGGGTTCCTACGAGCAGTACTTC. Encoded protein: CATSDAGSYEQYF.